The rows below give T cell receptor beta chains drawn from one sample of a study of shared clonotypes between healthy human individuals. The repertoire was sequenced with immunoSEQ multiplex PCR; TCRdb's copy has only in-frame clones and lacks some. The sample consists of more than 1 million clones, approximately 80% of them appearing once. The sample was memory CD4+ T cells from PBMCs. The receptors shown here come from a man aged 18 to 35 in good health. Some clones in this sample may be carry-over from other donors' samples. Both conserved end residues are part of each CDR3. D genes are given only for firm matches. Size values are once, few and many counts, or a class for expanded clones, and some rows have none.

V gene	clone size	D gene	J gene	CDR3 protein	CDR3 DNA
TRBV7-8	.	TRBD2	TRBJ2-1	CASSRLAGSSYNEQFF	TGTGCCAGCAGCCGGCTAGCGGGGAGCTCCTACAATGAGCAGTTCTTC
TRBV18	.	TRBD2	TRBJ2-1	CASSSRKRDPYNEQFF	TGTGCCAGCTCATCAAGGAAGCGGGACCCATACAATGAGCAGTTCTTC
TRBV19	few	.	TRBJ2-5	CASSAGRNQETQYF	TGTGCCAGTAGTGCAGGACGGAACCAAGAGACCCAGTACTTC
TRBV7-8	.	.	TRBJ2-3	CASSSLGSTDTQYF	TGTGCCAGCAGCTCTTTAGGGAGCACAGATACGCAGTATTTT
TRBV27	.	.	TRBJ2-5	CASSFSRNQETQYF	TGTGCCAGCAGTTTTTCAAGAAACCAAGAGACCCAGTACTTC
TRBV18	.	TRBD2	TRBJ2-1	CASFPYSGTSSYNEQFF	TGTGCCAGCTTCCCGTATAGCGGGACGAGCTCCTACAATGAGCAGTTCTTC
TRBV2	.	.	TRBJ1-2	CASSADVSGYTF	TGTGCCAGCAGTGCGGACGTTTCGGGCTACACCTTC
TRBV30	few	.	TRBJ1-6	CAWSGYGGTHF	TGTGCCTGGAGTGGTTACGGCGGAACGCACTTT
TRBV2	.	.	TRBJ2-5	CASLGLRGQETQYF	TGTGCCAGCTTGGGCTTACGGGGGCAAGAGACCCAGTACTTC
TRBV14	.	.	TRBJ1-1	CASSQTLGTTSAFF	TGTGCCAGCAGCCAGACTTTAGGGACAACGTCAGCTTTCTTT
TRBV19	.	.	TRBJ2-2	CASIPTNTGELFF	TGTGCCAGTATACCCACGAACACCGGGGAGCTGTTTTTT